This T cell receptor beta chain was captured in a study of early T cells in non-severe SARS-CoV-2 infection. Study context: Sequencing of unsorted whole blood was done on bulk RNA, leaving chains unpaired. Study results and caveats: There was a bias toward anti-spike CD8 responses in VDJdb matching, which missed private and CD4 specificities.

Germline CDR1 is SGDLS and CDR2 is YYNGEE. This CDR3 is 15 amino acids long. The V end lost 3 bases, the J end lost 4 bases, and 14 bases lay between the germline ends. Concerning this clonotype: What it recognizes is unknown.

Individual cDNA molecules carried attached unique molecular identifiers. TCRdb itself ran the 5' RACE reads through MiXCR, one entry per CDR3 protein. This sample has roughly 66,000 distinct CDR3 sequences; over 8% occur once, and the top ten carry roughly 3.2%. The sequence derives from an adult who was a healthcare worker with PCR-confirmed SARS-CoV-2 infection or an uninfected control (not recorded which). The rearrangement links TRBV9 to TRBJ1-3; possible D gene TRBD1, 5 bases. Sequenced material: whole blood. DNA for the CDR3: TGTGCCAGCAGCGCCCGGGACGAAGGCGGAAACACCATATATTTT. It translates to CASSARDEGGNTIYF.